This T cell receptor beta chain comes out of a study of identical twins. The CDR3 sequence is 13 residues long. Deletions cut 2 bases from V and 2 bases from J, with 6 bases between. CDR1 and CDR2 (germline): MDHEN, SYDVKM. Every one of the donors was a healthy Caucasian. This clonotype was observed many times. Its antigen is not known. Each cDNA held unique molecular identifiers, and template switching gave it a universal primer site. Each CDR3 protein gets one entry after TCRdb re-called the 5' RACE reads with MiXCR. The sample records about 260,000 distinct CDR3 sequences, around 6.6% being singletons. Findings and limits, study-wide: It was out-of-frame TCR alpha sharing in monozygotic twins that models underestimated. Out-of-frame alpha sequences shared by twins were enriched for low generation probability.

These sequences were also reported in another study, on yellow fever vaccine responses in identical twins.

Sequenced sample: memory (CD45RO+) T cells sorted from blood. The chain employs TRBV28 and TRBJ2-5; D gene ambiguous. The TCR was taken from a young woman in good health. CDR3 in amino acids: CASSLLQQETQYF. The DNA of the CDR3 is TGTGCCAGCAGTTTACTTCAGCAAGAGACCCAGTACTTC.